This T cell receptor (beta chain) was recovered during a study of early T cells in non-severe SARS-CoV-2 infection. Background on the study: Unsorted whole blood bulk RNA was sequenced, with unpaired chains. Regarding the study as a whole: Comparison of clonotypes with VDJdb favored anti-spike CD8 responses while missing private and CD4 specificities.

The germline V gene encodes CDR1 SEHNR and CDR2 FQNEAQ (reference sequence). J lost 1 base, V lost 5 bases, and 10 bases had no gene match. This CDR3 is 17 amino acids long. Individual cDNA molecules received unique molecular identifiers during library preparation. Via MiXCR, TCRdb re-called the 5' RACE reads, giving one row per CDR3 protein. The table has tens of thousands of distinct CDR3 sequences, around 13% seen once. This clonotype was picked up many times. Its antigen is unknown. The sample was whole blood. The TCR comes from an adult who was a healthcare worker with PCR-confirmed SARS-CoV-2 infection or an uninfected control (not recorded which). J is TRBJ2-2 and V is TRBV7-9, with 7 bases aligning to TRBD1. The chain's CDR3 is CASSNPDRDVNTGELFF. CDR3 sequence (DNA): TGTGCCAGCAGCAACCCAGACAGGGACGTGAACACCGGGGAGCTGTTTTTT.